The rows below give T cell receptor beta chains drawn from one sample of a study of radiotherapy plus CTLA-4 blockade in lung cancer. This table comes from immunoSEQ multiplex PCR, and its TCRdb copy is limited to in-frame clones, with some not included. The sample contains 70,000 to 100,000 clones, around 86% of which appear only once. This sample comprised peripheral blood, obtained from a patient treated with radiotherapy plus ipilimumab. These receptor sequences come from a human donor with non-small cell lung cancer who had a partial response to radiotherapy plus ipilimumab. Both conserved end residues are part of each CDR3. Fields, in order: J gene, clone size, D gene, V gene, CDR3 protein, CDR3 DNA. A D gene is named only where the DNA matches it firmly. Clone size, where shown, is once, few, many, or a class for clones that have expanded.

TRBJ1-2 . TRBD1 TRBV7-9 CASSSQGNYGYTF TGTGCCAGCAGCTCACAGGGGAACTATGGCTACACCTTC
TRBJ2-3 . TRBD1 TRBV27 CASSLDRGTDTQYF TGTGCCAGCAGTTTGGACAGGGGCACAGATACGCAGTATTTT
TRBJ1-2 . TRBD1 TRBV28 CASSSIIRTGGVGGYTF TGTGCCAGCAGTTCCATAATACGGACAGGGGGCGTCGGTGGCTACACCTTC
TRBJ2-7 once . TRBV7-9 CASSPYGGSYEQYF TGTGCCAGCAGCCCGTATGGAGGCTCCTACGAGCAGTACTTC
TRBJ2-2 . . TRBV6-1 CASIGQGSTGELFF TGTGCCAGCATTGGTCAGGGGAGCACCGGGGAGCTGTTTTTT
TRBJ1-2 . TRBD1 TRBV19 CASHRQGFGYTF TGTGCCAGCCACCGACAGGGCTTTGGCTACACCTTC
TRBJ2-3 . TRBD1 TRBV4-1 CASSPQDRGGQDTQYF TGCGCCAGCAGCCCTCAGGACAGGGGAGGACAAGATACGCAGTATTTT
TRBJ2-5 . TRBD1 TRBV7-8 CASSLVPRQGTGETQYF TGTGCCAGCAGCTTAGTCCCCCGACAGGGGACGGGGGAGACCCAGTACTTC
TRBJ2-2 . TRBD1 TRBV6-5 CASSSLTGGTGELFF TGTGCCAGCAGTAGCCTGACAGGGGGGACCGGGGAGCTGTTTTTT
TRBJ1-1 . . TRBV15 CATSRDQGTRNTEAFF TGTGCCACCAGCAGAGATCAGGGGACCAGAAACACTGAAGCTTTCTTT
TRBJ2-2 . . TRBV28 CASSLVGANTGELFF TGTGCCAGCAGTTTAGTAGGGGCGAACACCGGGGAGCTGTTTTTT
TRBJ1-1 . . TRBV28 CASSDRFRTEAFF TGTGCCAGCAGTGACAGGTTCAGGACTGAAGCTTTCTTT
TRBJ1-1 . . TRBV7-3 CASSRGLGMNTEAFF TGTGCCAGCAGCCGGGGACTTGGGATGAACACTGAAGCTTTCTTT
TRBJ1-2 . . TRBV28 CASSITGLGNYGYTF TGTGCCAGCAGTATAACAGGGCTAGGAAACTATGGCTACACCTTC
TRBJ2-1 . . TRBV9 CASSPTGIPYNEQFF TGTGCCAGCAGCCCGACCGGGATCCCCTACAATGAGCAGTTCTTC
TRBJ2-1 . TRBD2 TRBV18 CASSPPGGSGYNEQFF TGTGCCAGCTCACCCCCTGGCGGGAGCGGCTACAATGAGCAGTTCTTC
TRBJ2-3 . TRBD1 TRBV6-5 CASWGQLFRTDTQYF TGTGCCAGCTGGGGACAGTTATTTCGCACAGATACGCAGTATTTT
TRBJ1-1 . TRBD1 TRBV6-5 CASSVLTGGETEAFF TGTGCCAGCAGTGTTTTGACAGGGGGCGAAACTGAAGCTTTCTTT
TRBJ2-7 . TRBD2 TRBV10-2 CASGGVASGSLSPPYEQYF TGCGCCAGTGGGGGTGTAGCGAGCGGGAGTTTGTCCCCCCCTTACGAGCAGTACTTC
TRBJ2-5 once . TRBV5-6 CASSGWREETQYF TGTGCCAGCAGCGGGTGGAGAGAAGAGACCCAGTACTTC
TRBJ2-7 . . TRBV19 CASSIEVGIGYEQYF TGTGCCAGTAGTATAGAAGTCGGGATCGGCTACGAGCAGTACTTC
TRBJ2-3 . . TRBV19 CASRTSRRTDTQYF TGTGCCAGTAGGACTTCGCGACGCACAGATACGCAGTATTTT
TRBJ2-5 . TRBD2 TRBV4-1 CASSQGAGGETQYF TGCGCCAGCAGCCAAGGAGCGGGAGGCGAGACCCAGTACTTC
TRBJ2-1 . . TRBV5-1 CASSIQVGGLVDEQFF TGCGCCAGCAGCATACAGGTCGGGGGTCTTGTTGATGAGCAGTTCTTC
TRBJ1-2 . TRBD1 TRBV28 CASTGTGGIGIYGYTF TGTGCCAGCACGGGGACAGGGGGCATTGGTATCTATGGCTACACCTTC
TRBJ2-7 . TRBD2 TRBV7-6 CASSLAGLGKYEQYF TGTGCCAGCAGCTTAGCAGGACTAGGCAAATACGAGCAGTACTTC
TRBJ2-3 . . TRBV5-6 CASSLRRAGDTQYF TGTGCCAGCAGCTTGAGGAGGGCCGGAGATACGCAGTATTTT
TRBJ1-5 once . TRBV19 CASSISGNSNQPQHF TGTGCCAGTAGTATATCGGGTAATAGCAATCAGCCCCAGCATTTT
TRBJ1-1 . . TRBV18 CASSPPGTEAFF TGTGCCAGCTCACCACCCGGGACAGAAGCTTTCTTT
TRBJ2-3 . . TRBV5-6 CASSLYRRPSTDTQYF TGTGCCAGCAGCCTTTACAGGAGACCTAGCACAGATACGCAGTATTTT
TRBJ1-1 . . TRBV7-9 CASSSRGGTEAFF TGTGCCAGCAGCAGCCGGGGGGGGACTGAAGCTTTCTTT
TRBJ1-5 . TRBD1 TRBV18 CASSDRGEGQGLGQPQHF TGTGCCAGCTCGGACCGGGGAGAGGGACAGGGTTTGGGTCAGCCCCAGCATTTT
TRBJ1-2 . . TRBV11-2 CASSSSQGANYGYTF TGTGCCAGCAGCTCCTCACAAGGGGCTAACTATGGCTACACCTTC
TRBJ1-1 . TRBD1 TRBV6-4 CASSDQSDRGSEVNTEAFF TGTGCCAGCAGTGACCAGTCCGACAGGGGGTCAGAAGTGAACACTGAAGCTTTCTTT
TRBJ2-1 . TRBD2 TRBV6-6 CATQAAGVKNEQFF TGTGCCACCCAAGCAGCGGGAGTAAAGAATGAGCAGTTCTTC
TRBJ1-3 few . TRBV27 CASSLTKEVGNTIYF TGTGCCAGCAGTTTAACCAAGGAGGTCGGAAACACCATATATTTT
TRBJ1-1 . . TRBV9 CASSVRAGRANTEAFF TGTGCCAGCAGCGTACGTGCAGGCAGGGCGAACACTGAAGCTTTCTTT
TRBJ2-5 . TRBD1 TRBV9 CASSPGQDETQYF TGTGCCAGCAGCCCAGGACAGGACGAGACCCAGTACTTC
TRBJ1-3 . . TRBV2 CASSFNSGNTIYF TGTGCCAGCAGTTTCAACTCTGGAAACACCATATATTTT
TRBJ2-5 . . TRBV28 CASSTPGLAIQETQYF TGTGCCAGCAGTACCCCGGGACTCGCGATTCAAGAGACCCAGTACTTC
TRBJ1-4 . . TRBV9 CASSPMVGPNEKLFF TGTGCCAGCAGCCCCATGGTGGGCCCCAATGAAAAACTGTTTTTT
TRBJ2-1 . . TRBV7-9 CASSKRLNEQFF TGTGCCAGCTCTAAGCGGTTGAATGAGCAGTTCTTC
TRBJ2-6 . TRBD2 TRBV10-3 CAISESRGGSGGSAGANVLTF TGTGCCATCAGTGAGTCGCGTGGTGGGAGCGGGGGATCGGCTGGGGCCAACGTCCTGACTTTC
TRBJ1-4 . . TRBV2 CATHLRGRPEKLFF TGTGCCACCCACCTTCGGGGTAGACCTGAAAAACTGTTTTTT
TRBJ2-1 . . TRBV19 CASRISGGAYNEQFF TGTGCCAGTAGAATTAGCGGAGGGGCCTACAATGAGCAGTTCTTC
TRBJ1-2 . TRBD1 TRBV9 CAGSLTGQTYGYTF TGTGCCGGGTCCCTTACGGGACAGACATATGGCTACACCTTC
TRBJ1-1 . . TRBV25-1 CASSLHRNTEAFF TGTGCCAGCAGCTTACACCGGAACACTGAAGCTTTCTTT
TRBJ2-1 . TRBD1 TRBV5-1 CASRGLTGSSYNEQFF TGCGCCAGCAGGGGGTTGACAGGGAGCTCCTACAATGAGCAGTTCTTC
TRBJ2-5 . . TRBV6-5 CASSYRAGDRETQYF TGTGCCAGCAGTTACAGGGCAGGGGATAGGGAGACCCAGTACTTC
TRBJ1-1 few . TRBV7-9 CASSYQGNTEAFF TGTGCCAGCAGTTACCAGGGGAACACTGAAGCTTTCTTT
TRBJ2-1 . TRBD2 TRBV19 CASSSQLAGGPWREQFF TGTGCCAGTAGTAGCCAACTAGCGGGAGGGCCATGGAGAGAGCAGTTCTTC
TRBJ1-5 once . TRBV21-1 CASSKRREFTGDYSNQPQHF TGTGCCAGCAGCAAGCGGAGGGAATTTACCGGGGACTATAGCAATCAGCCCCAGCATTTT
TRBJ2-1 . . TRBV5-4 CASSPTLAVGMNEQFF TGTGCCAGCAGCCCCACCTTAGCGGTTGGTATGAATGAGCAGTTCTTC